Described below is a single T cell receptor beta chain sequence and its context. The antigen is unknown. This entry belongs to a study of PD-1 blockade in classical Hodgkin lymphoma. Sequencing used immunoSEQ multiplex PCR; TCRdb keeps in-frame clones, though not all of them. The sample yields approximately 61,000 clones, 70% to 90% seen once. Time point in this sample: cycle 4 day 1 (C4D1), after around six weeks of nivolumab. Every one of the patients relapsed after autologous stem cell transplantation (brentuximab vedotin exposure was variable). Germline assignment: CDR1 MNHEY and CDR2 SMNVEV (reference sequence). With 6 bases removed from V and 6 bases from J, the gap between germline ends came to 17 bases. The CDR3 totals 14 residues. The study's findings and limits: The diversity seen at baseline in complete responders resembled that of newly diagnosed patients. With respect to the repertoire differences, their causes, possibly disease activity or prior therapy, remain undefined.

The V call is TRBV27, the J call TRBJ1-2; D is undetermined. The sequence derives from a human donor with classical Hodgkin lymphoma. The sample consisted of peripheral blood mononuclear cells (PBMCs), taken before the fourth cycle of nivolumab. CDR3 amino acids: CASSLKGRFDGYTF. The CDR3 DNA is TGTGCCAGCAGCCTAAAAGGCAGATTTGATGGCTACACCTTC.